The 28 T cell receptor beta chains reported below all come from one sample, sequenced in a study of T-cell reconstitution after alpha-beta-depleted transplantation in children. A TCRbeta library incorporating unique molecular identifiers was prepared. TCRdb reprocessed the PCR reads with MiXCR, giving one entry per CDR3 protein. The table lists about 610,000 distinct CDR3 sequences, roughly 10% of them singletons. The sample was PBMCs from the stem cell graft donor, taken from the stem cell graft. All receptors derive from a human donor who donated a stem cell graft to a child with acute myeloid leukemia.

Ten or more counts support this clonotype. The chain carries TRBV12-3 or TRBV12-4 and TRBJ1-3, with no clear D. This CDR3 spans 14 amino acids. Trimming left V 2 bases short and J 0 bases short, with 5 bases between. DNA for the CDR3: TGTGCCAGCAGTTTATCATTCTCTGGAAACACCATATATTTT. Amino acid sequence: CASSLSFSGNTIYF.

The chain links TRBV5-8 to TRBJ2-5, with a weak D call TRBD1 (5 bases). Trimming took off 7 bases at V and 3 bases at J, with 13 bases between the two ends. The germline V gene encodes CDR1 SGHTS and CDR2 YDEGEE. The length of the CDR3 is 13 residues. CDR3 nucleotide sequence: TGTGCCAGCTTAAACAGCAGGGAAGAGACCCAGTACTTC. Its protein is CASLNSREETQYF. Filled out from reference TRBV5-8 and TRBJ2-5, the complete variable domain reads EAGVTQSPTHLIKTRGQQATLRCSPISGHTSVYWYQQALGLGLQFLLWYDEGEERNRGNFPPRFSGRQFPNYSSELNVNALELEDSALYLCASLNSREETQYFGPGTRLLVL.

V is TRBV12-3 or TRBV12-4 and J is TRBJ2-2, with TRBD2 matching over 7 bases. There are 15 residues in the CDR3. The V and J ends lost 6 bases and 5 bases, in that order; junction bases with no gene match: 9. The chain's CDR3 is CASRRESGGTGELFF. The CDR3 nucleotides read TGTGCCAGCAGGCGGGAGTCCGGGGGTACCGGGGAGCTGTTTTTT.

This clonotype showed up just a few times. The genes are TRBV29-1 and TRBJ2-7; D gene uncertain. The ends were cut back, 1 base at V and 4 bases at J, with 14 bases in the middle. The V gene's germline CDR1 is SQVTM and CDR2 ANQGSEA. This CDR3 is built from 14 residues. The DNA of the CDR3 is TGCAGCGTTGAAGGCAGAGGAGAAGGATACGAGCAGTACTTC. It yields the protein CSVEGRGEGYEQYF.

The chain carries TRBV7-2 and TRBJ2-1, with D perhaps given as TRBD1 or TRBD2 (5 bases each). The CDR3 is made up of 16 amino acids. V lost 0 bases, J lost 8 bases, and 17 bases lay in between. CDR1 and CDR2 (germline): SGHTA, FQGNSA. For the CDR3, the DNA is TGTGCCAGCAGCTTAGCGGGACCCACGAGTGGGCATGAGCAGTTCTTC. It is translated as CASSLAGPTSGHEQFF.

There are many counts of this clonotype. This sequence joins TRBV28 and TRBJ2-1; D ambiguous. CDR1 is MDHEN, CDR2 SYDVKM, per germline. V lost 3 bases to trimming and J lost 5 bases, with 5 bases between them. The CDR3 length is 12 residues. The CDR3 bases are TGTGCCAGCAGTTTCGTCAACAATGAGCAGTTCTTC. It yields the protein CASSFVNNEQFF.

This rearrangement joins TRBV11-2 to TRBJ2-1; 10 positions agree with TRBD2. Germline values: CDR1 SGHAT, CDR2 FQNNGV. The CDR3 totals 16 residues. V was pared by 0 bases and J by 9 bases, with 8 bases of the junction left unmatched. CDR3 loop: CASSLDRLAGVGEQFF. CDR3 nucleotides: TGTGCCAGCAGCTTAGATCGCCTAGCGGGAGTCGGTGAGCAGTTCTTC.

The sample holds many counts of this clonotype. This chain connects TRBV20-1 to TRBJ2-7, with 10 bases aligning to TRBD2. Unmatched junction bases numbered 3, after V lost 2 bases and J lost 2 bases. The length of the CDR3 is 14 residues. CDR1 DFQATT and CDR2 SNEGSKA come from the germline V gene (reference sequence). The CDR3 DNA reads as TGCAGTGCTAGACTAGCGGGAGACCCCTACGAGCAGTACTTC. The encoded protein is CSARLAGDPYEQYF.

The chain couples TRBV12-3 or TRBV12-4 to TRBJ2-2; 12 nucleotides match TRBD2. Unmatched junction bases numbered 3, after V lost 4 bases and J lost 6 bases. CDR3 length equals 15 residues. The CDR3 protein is CASSSASGRAGELFF. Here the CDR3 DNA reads TGTGCCAGCAGTTCTGCTAGCGGGAGGGCCGGGGAGCTGTTTTTT.

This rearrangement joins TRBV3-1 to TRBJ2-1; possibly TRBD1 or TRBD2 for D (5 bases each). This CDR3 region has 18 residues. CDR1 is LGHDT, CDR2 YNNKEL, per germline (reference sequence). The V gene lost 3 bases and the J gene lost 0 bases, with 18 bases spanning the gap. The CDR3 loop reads CASSQGVGPASSYNEQFF. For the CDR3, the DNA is TGTGCCAGCAGCCAGGGGGTAGGCCCAGCGAGCTCCTACAATGAGCAGTTCTTC.

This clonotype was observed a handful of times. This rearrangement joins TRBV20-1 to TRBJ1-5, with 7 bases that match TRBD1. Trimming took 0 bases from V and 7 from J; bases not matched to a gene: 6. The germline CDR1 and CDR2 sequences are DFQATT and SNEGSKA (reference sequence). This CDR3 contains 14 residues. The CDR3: CSARDRRGQQPQHF. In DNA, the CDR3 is TGCAGTGCTAGAGATAGGAGGGGGCAACAGCCCCAGCATTTT.

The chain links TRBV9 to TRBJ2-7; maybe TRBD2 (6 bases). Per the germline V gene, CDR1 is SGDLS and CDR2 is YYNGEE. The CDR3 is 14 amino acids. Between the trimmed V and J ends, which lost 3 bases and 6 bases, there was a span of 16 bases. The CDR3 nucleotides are TGTGCCAGCAGCGGGGGACTTCTCCAGGCCGAGCAGTACTTC. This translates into CASSGGLLQAEQYF. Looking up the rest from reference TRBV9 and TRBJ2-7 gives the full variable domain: DSGVTQTPKHLITATGQRVTLRCSPRSGDLSVYWYQQSLDQGLQFLIQYYNGEERAKGNILERFSAQQFPDLHSELNLSSLELGDSALYFCASSGGLLQAEQYFGPGTRLTVT.

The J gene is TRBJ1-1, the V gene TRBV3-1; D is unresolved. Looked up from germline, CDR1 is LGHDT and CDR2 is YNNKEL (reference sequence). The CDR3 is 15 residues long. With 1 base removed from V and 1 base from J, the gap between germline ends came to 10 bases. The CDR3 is CASSQGRQTNTEAFF. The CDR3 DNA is TGTGCCAGCAGCCAAGGTCGCCAGACGAACACTGAAGCTTTCTTT.

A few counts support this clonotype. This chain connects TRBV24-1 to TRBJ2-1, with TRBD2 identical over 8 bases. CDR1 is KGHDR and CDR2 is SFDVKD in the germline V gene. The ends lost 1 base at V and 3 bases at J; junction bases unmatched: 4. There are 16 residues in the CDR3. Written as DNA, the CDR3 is TGTGCCACCAGTGATTTTTCGGGGGGGATCTACAATGAGCAGTTCTTC. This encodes CATSDFSGGIYNEQFF.

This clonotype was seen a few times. CDR3 amino acids: CSLSNGYEQYF. In DNA form, the CDR3 reads TGCAGCCTAAGTAATGGCTACGAGCAGTACTTC. This sequence joins TRBV29-1 and TRBJ2-7; D uncertain. CDR1 is SQVTM, CDR2 ANQGSEA, per germline. CDR3 length: 11 amino acids. The V end was cut by 8 bases, the J end by 3 bases, with 11 bases between.

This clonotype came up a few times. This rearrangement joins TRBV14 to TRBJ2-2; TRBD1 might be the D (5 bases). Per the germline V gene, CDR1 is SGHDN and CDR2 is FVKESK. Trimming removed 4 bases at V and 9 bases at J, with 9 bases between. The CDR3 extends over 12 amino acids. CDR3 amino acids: CASSRGSRELFF. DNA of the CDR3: TGTGCCAGCAGCCGGGGCAGCCGGGAGCTGTTTTTT.

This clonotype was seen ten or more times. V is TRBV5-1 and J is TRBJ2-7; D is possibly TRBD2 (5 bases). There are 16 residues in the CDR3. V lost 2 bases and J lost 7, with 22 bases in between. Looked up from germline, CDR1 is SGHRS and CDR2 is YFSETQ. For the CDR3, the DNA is TGCGCCAGCAGCTTAACATCTAGCCAGGCAGGTCAAGAGCAGTACTTC. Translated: CASSLTSSQAGQEQYF.

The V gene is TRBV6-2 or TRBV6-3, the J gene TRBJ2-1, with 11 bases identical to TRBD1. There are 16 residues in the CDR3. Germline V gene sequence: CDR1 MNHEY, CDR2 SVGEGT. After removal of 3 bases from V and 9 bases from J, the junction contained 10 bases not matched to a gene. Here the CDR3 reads CASSYLAGQGASEQFF. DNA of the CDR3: TGTGCCAGCAGTTATCTAGCAGGACAGGGGGCGAGTGAGCAGTTCTTC.

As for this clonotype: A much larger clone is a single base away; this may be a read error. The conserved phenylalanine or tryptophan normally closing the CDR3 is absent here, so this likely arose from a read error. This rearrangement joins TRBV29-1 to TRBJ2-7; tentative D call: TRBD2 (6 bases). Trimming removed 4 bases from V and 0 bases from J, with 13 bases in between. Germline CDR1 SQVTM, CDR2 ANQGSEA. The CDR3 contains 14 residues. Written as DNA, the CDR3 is TGCAGCGTTGTGTCTAGCGCGAGCTCCTACGAGCAGTACTTA. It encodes CSVVSSASSYEQYL.

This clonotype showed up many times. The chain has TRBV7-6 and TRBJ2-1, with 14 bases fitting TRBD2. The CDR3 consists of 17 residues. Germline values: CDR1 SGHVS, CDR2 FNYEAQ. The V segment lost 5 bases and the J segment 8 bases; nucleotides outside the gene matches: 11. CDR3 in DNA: TGTGCCAGCAGCCCCCGACTAGCGGGAGGGCAGTTGGATGAGCAGTTCTTC. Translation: CASSPRLAGGQLDEQFF.

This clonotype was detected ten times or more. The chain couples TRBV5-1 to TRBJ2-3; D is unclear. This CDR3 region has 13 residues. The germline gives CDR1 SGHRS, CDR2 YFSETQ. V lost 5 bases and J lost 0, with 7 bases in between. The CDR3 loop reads CASRVASTDTQYF. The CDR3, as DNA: TGCGCCAGCAGGGTAGCTAGCACAGATACGCAGTATTTT.

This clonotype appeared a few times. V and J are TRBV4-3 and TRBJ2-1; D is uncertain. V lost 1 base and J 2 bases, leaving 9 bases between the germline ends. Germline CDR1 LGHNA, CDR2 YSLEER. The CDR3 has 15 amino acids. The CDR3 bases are TGCGCCAGCAGCCAAGCCGGGTTTCCCTACAATGAGCAGTTCTTC. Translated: CASSQAGFPYNEQFF.

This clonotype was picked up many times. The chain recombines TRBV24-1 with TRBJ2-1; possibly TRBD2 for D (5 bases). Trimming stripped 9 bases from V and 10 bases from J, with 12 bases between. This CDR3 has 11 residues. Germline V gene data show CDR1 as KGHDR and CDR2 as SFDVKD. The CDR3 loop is CATQKLEEQFF. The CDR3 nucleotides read TGTGCCACCCAAAAACTAGAAGAGCAGTTCTTC.

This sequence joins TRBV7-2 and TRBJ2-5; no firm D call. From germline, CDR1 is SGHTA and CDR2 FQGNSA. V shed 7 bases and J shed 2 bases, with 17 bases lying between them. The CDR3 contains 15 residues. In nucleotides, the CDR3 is TGTGCCAGCACCCCTTCGCGCCGATCTCAAGAGACCCAGTACTTC. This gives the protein CASTPSRRSQETQYF.

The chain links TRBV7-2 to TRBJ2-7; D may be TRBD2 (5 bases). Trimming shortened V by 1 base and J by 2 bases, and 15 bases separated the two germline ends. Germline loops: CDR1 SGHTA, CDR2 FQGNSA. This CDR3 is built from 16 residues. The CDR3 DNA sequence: TGTGCCAGCAGCTTAGGGGGAGCCTGGGGTCCCTACGAGCAGTACTTC. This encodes CASSLGGAWGPYEQYF.

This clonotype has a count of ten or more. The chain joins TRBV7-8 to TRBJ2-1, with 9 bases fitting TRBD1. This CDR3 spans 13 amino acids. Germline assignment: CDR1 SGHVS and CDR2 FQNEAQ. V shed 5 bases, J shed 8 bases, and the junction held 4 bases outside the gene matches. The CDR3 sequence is CASSRDRVYEQFF. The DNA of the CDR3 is TGTGCCAGCAGCCGGGACAGGGTCTATGAGCAGTTCTTC.

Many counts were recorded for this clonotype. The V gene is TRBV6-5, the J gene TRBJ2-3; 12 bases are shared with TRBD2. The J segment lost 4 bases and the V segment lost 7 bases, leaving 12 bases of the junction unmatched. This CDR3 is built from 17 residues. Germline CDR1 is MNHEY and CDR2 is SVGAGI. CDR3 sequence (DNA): TGTGCCAGCAATTCAGCACGGACTAGCGGGATTGCAGATACGCAGTATTTT. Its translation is CASNSARTSGIADTQYF.

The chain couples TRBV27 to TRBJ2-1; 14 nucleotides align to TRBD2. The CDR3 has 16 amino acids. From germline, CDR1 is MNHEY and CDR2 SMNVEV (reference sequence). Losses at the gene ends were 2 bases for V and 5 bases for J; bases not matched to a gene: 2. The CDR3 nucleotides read TGTGCCAGCAGTTTACGGGGACTAGCGGGGGACAATGAGCAGTTCTTC. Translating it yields CASSLRGLAGDNEQFF.